This TCR beta chain was captured by sequencing in a study of shared clonotypes between healthy human individuals. Study context: The study drew on two women and a few men aged 18 to 49 as donors.

Per the original methods: Junction-only sequences produced by ImmunoSEQ had no quality scores, so filtering differed. Only in-frame clones appear in the TCRdb table, and some are missing; sequencing was by immunoSEQ multiplex PCR. From that table come the V and J calls and clone size; the DNA was used to work out D and trimming. This sample has some 2 million clones, with approximately 94% found just once. As for this clone: What it binds is not known.

The germline V gene encodes CDR1 PRHDT and CDR2 FYEKMQ (reference sequence). The CDR3 covers 13 residues. Trimming took off 5 bases at V and 5 bases at J, with 10 bases between the two ends. Broader study findings: Of the naive CD4 clonotypes, around 5.2% were shared across several donors. Estimated richness values were generally larger in naive subsets than in memory subsets.

Naive-designated CD8 cells lacked CD45RO, were positively enriched for CCR7, and omitted terminally differentiated effector memory CD45RA+ cells. The sequence was collected from a man aged 18 to 29 in good health. The sequencing input was naive CD8+ T cells sorted from blood. The V and J genes are TRBV13 and TRBJ2-1; D is uncertain. The CDR3 loop reads CASSPLRDNEQFF. CDR3 nucleotides: TGTGCCAGCAGCCCCCTGAGAGACAATGAGCAGTTCTTC.